The 14 T cell receptor beta chains below were found in one sample sequenced in a study of control samples from healthy donors and cancer patients. Data came from immunoSEQ multiplex PCR; TCRdb stores just in-frame clones and leaves some out. In the table there are 120,000 to 150,000 clones, approximately 92% of which are singletons. The sequencing input was blood. Receptors originate from a young man in good health.

This clone has a single count. The chain uses TRBV24-1 and TRBJ2-2; no clear D gene. CDR3 length: 12 amino acids. Germline loops: CDR1 KGHDR, CDR2 SFDVKD. V lost 7 bases to trimming and J lost 6 bases, with 8 bases between them. The CDR3 DNA reads as TGTGCCACCAGGGGCCCCCCCGGGGAGCTGTTTTTT. Translated, it gives CATRGPPGELFF.

The chain joins TRBV29-1 to TRBJ1-1, with TRBD1 as a possible D gene (5 bases). The length of the CDR3 is 13 residues. The germline V gene has CDR1 SQVTM and CDR2 ANQGSEA. The ends were cut back, 2 bases at V and 4 bases at J, with 11 bases in the middle. The CDR3 DNA is TGCAGCGTTGAATGGGGGGGGACCACTGAAGCTTTCTTT. It translates to CSVEWGGTTEAFF.

This chain connects TRBV2 to TRBJ1-6, with TRBD1 as a possible D gene (5 bases). Germline CDR1 is SNHLY and CDR2 is FYNNEI. The CDR3 length is 15 residues. V was cut by 5 bases and J by 6 bases, with 14 bases left in between. The CDR3 DNA reads as TGTGCCAGCAGTCCTCGGGGGAGTACTAATTCACCCCTCCACTTT. Translating it yields CASSPRGSTNSPLHF.

This chain links TRBV6-5 with TRBJ2-5, with 9 bases fitting TRBD1. Germline trimming cut 3 bases from V and 4 bases from J; bases unmatched to any gene: 6. The CDR3 length is 15 residues. Germline values: CDR1 MNHEY, CDR2 SVGAGI. The CDR3 DNA follows: TGTGCCAGCAGTTATTTTACAGGGGGCGTAGAGACCCAGTACTTC. Translation: CASSYFTGGVETQYF.

This clone was observed a few times. The chain combines TRBV15 with TRBJ1-2; D is possibly TRBD1 (5 bases). Between the trimmed V and J ends, which lost 5 bases and 0 bases, there was a span of 31 bases. CDR1 and CDR2 (germline): LNHNV, YYDKDF (reference sequence). CDR3 size: 21 residues. CDR3: CATSPEIVGVKALLANYGYTF. The CDR3 DNA follows: TGTGCCACCAGCCCAGAGATAGTGGGGGTAAAGGCGCTGTTAGCTAACTATGGCTACACCTTC.

This clone was counted between two and nine times. The J gene is TRBJ2-2, the V gene TRBV11-2, with 9 positions matching TRBD1. The CDR3 length is 14 residues. Germline V gives CDR1 SGHAT, CDR2 FQNNGV. V lost 7 bases, J lost 5 bases, and 5 bases stayed unmatched. The CDR3 region has the DNA TGTGCCAGCATCCGGGACAGGGCAACCGGGGAGCTGTTTTTT. Translation gives CASIRDRATGELFF.

The chain has TRBV11-1 and TRBJ2-1; 13 bases map to TRBD2. The V gene end was trimmed by 5 bases and the J gene end by 5 bases; junction bases not matched to a gene: 3. Germline V gives CDR1 SGHAT, CDR2 FQDESV (reference sequence). This CDR3 region has 15 residues. CDR3 in amino acids: CASSRTSGSHNEQFF. Written as DNA, the CDR3 is TGTGCCAGCAGCCGGACTAGCGGGAGCCACAATGAGCAGTTCTTC.

J is TRBJ1-6 and V is TRBV18, with a tentative D call TRBD1 (6 bases). CDR1 and CDR2 from the germline V gene are KGHSH and LQKENI. The V end was cut by 8 bases, the J end by 5 bases, with 16 bases between. This CDR3 has 15 amino acids. The CDR3 sequence is CASQRRDTHNSPLHF. CDR3 nucleotides: TGTGCCAGCCAAAGAAGGGACACTCATAATTCACCCCTCCACTTT.

This chain connects TRBV10-3 to TRBJ1-1, with 8 bases aligning to TRBD1. The trim removed 5 bases at V and 2 bases at J, leaving 4 bases unmatched. CDR3 length: 14 residues. CDR1 and CDR2 (germline): ENHRY, SYGVKD. CDR3 DNA: TGTGCCATCAGTTTTGGACAGGGCAACACTGAAGCTTTCTTT. This encodes CAISFGQGNTEAFF.

This chain connects TRBV29-1 to TRBJ1-5; weak D call: TRBD1 (6 bases). Germline values: CDR1 SQVTM, CDR2 ANQGSEA. V gave up 4 bases and J gave up 1 base, with 11 bases separating them. CDR3 size: 14 residues. CDR3 DNA sequence: TGCAGCGTTGGTGCAGGGGCCAGCAATCAGCCCCAGCATTTT. This sequence encodes CSVGAGASNQPQHF. Filled out from reference TRBV29-1 and TRBJ1-5, the complete variable domain reads SAVISQKPSRDICQRGTSLTIQCQVDSQVTMMFWYRQQPGQSLTLIATANQGSEATYESGFVIDKFPISRPNLTFSTLTVSNMSPEDSSIYLCSVGAGASNQPQHFGDGTRLSIL.

J is TRBJ1-6 and V is TRBV14; D possibly corresponds to TRBD1 (5 bases). Trimming took 1 base from V and 9 from J, leaving 10 bases between them. From germline, CDR1 is SGHDN and CDR2 FVKESK. CDR3 size: 14 residues. The CDR3 sequence: CASSQAGLGSPLHF. Here the CDR3 DNA reads TGTGCCAGCAGCCAAGCAGGGTTGGGTTCACCCCTCCACTTT.

The rearrangement uses TRBV6-5 and TRBJ2-7; a weak D match, TRBD2 (5 bases). CDR3 size: 14 residues. The germline V gene has CDR1 MNHEY and CDR2 SVGAGI. The germline V and J ends were trimmed by 7 bases and 3 bases, with 16 bases remaining between them. The CDR3 DNA reads TGTGCCAGCACCCCCGACTCGGCGGGCTACGAGCAGTACTTC. This encodes CASTPDSAGYEQYF.

V is TRBV4-1 and J is TRBJ1-2; 9 bases map to TRBD1. The V gene's germline CDR1 is MGHRA and CDR2 YSYEKL. The J segment lost 4 bases and the V segment lost 1 base, leaving 7 bases of the junction unmatched. This CDR3 is 16 amino acids long. The CDR3 region has the DNA TGCGCCAGCAGCCAAGTTGCCCGGGACAGGGCCTATGGCTACACCTTC. Translation gives CASSQVARDRAYGYTF.

The chain couples TRBV4-3 to TRBJ2-2, with 7 bases lining up with TRBD2. Per germline, CDR1 LGHNA and CDR2 YSLEER. The length of the CDR3 is 16 residues. Germline trimming cut 1 base from V and 5 bases from J; bases unmatched to any gene: 7. The CDR3 sequence is CASSQGSGRETGELFF. The DNA for the CDR3 is TGCGCCAGCAGCCAAGGTAGTGGGAGGGAGACCGGGGAGCTGTTTTTT.